What follows are 32 T cell receptor beta chains derived from one specimen sequenced in a study of blood T cell repertoires in COVID-19. The method was immunoSEQ multiplex PCR; TCRdb's version includes in-frame clones alone and lacks a portion of them. The data show fewer than 50,000 clones, around 80% seen once. The sequenced material came from peripheral blood. Receptor source: a woman older than 75 with active or convalescent COVID-19.

The chain recombines TRBV9 with TRBJ2-1, with TRBD2 identical over 9 bases. From germline, CDR1 is SGDLS and CDR2 YYNGEE. V gave up 0 bases and J gave up 4 bases; unmatched junction bases: 5. The CDR3 is 16 amino acids. The CDR3 DNA is TGTGCCAGCAGCGTAGGCAATAGCGGGGGATACAATGAGCAGTTCTTC. Protein product: CASSVGNSGGYNEQFF.

This clone was found once. This chain connects TRBV11-3 to TRBJ2-7; D remains unclear. This CDR3 contains 16 residues. V lost 5 bases, J lost 4 bases, and 21 bases lay in between. The V gene's germline CDR1 is SGHNT and CDR2 YENEEA. The CDR3 region has the DNA TGTGCCAGCAGCCCCCCCAAGGCACAGTGGCTTTACGAGCAGTACTTC. Protein: CASSPPKAQWLYEQYF.

This rearrangement joins TRBV28 to TRBJ1-1, with D perhaps TRBD1 (6 bases). CDR3 length: 15 amino acids. Trimming pared 4 bases from V and 5 bases from J, leaving 17 bases between. In germline, CDR1 is MDHEN, CDR2 SYDVKM. CDR3 residues: CASSSAGTGLTEAFF. For the CDR3, the DNA is TGTGCCAGCAGTTCGGCCGGAACAGGGTTGACTGAAGCTTTCTTT.

Here the CDR3 reads CASSLLVGRGSDNSPLHF. The CDR3 DNA reads TGTGCCAGCAGCTTATTAGTAGGGAGGGGATCGGATAATTCACCCCTCCACTTT. The gene calls are TRBV7-3 and TRBJ1-6, with a tentative D call TRBD1 (5 bases). V was trimmed by 2 bases and J by 5 bases, leaving 19 bases between them. Germline lookup yields CDR1 SGHTA and CDR2 FQGTGA. The CDR3 consists of 18 residues.

The J gene is TRBJ2-7, the V gene TRBV11-2, with TRBD1 matching 10 bases. Germline V CDR1 and CDR2: SGHAT, FQNNGV. The CDR3 has 15 residues. After removal of 1 base from V and 4 bases from J, the junction contained 4 bases not matched to a gene. CDR3 sequence (DNA): TGTGCCAGCAGCTTAGGGACAGGGGGAAATTACGAGCAGTACTTC. It translates to CASSLGTGGNYEQYF.

The chain recombines TRBV4-2 with TRBJ1-2, with TRBD1 matching over 7 bases. The germline CDR1 and CDR2 sequences are LGHNA and YNFKEQ. The V segment lost 4 bases and the J segment 2 bases; nucleotides outside the gene matches: 7. CDR3 size: 15 residues. CDR3 loop: CASSLNRGENYGYTF. The CDR3 nucleotides read TGTGCCAGCAGCCTGAACAGGGGCGAGAACTATGGCTACACCTTC.

The chain has TRBV28 and TRBJ1-1; a possible D gene is TRBD1 (6 bases). CDR3 length: 15 amino acids. Germline CDR1 MDHEN, CDR2 SYDVKM. Trimming took off 6 bases at V and 6 bases at J, with 20 bases between the two ends. CDR3 region: CASRGSTGSGSEAFF. The CDR3, as DNA: TGTGCCAGCAGGGGATCCACAGGGTCCGGATCTGAAGCTTTCTTT.

CDR3 sequence reads: CASSATGVIADTQYF. DNA for the CDR3: TGTGCCAGCAGCGCGACAGGGGTCATAGCAGATACGCAGTATTTT. V usage is TRBV9 and J usage is TRBJ2-3, with 8 bases fitting TRBD1. J gave up 4 bases and V 3 bases, and 7 bases lay outside the gene matches. CDR3 length: 15 residues. Germline CDR1 is SGDLS and CDR2 is YYNGEE. Based on the CDR3 plus reference TRBV9 and TRBJ2-3, the full variable domain is DSGVTQTPKHLITATGQRVTLRCSPRSGDLSVYWYQQSLDQGLQFLIQYYNGEERAKGNILERFSAQQFPDLHSELNLSSLELGDSALYFCASSATGVIADTQYFGPGTRLTVL.

The chain combines TRBV28 with TRBJ1-3; D not certain. V lost 3 bases and J 0 bases, leaving 30 bases between the germline ends. The CDR3 extends over 22 amino acids. Germline loops: CDR1 MDHEN, CDR2 SYDVKM. This CDR3 is CASSLSDSGIGLQQSSGNTIYF. CDR3 DNA: TGTGCCAGCAGTTTGTCCGATTCTGGTATTGGACTTCAGCAGAGCTCTGGAAACACCATATATTTT. The entire variable domain, with the rest obtained from reference TRBV28 and TRBJ1-3, is as follows: DVKVTQSSRYLVKRTGEKVFLECVQDMDHENMFWYRQDPGLGLRLIYFSYDVKMKEKGDIPEGYSVSREKKERFSLILESASTNQTSMYLCASSLSDSGIGLQQSSGNTIYFGEGSWLTVV.

The J gene is TRBJ2-2, the V gene TRBV3-1 (or the pseudogene TRBV3-2); maybe TRBD1 (5 bases). The CDR3 runs 15 residues. CDR1 and CDR2 from the germline V gene are LGHDT and YNNKEL (reference sequence). V lost 1 base, J lost 2 bases, and 8 bases lay in between. CDR3 region: CASSQGTRNTGELFF. In DNA, the CDR3 is TGTGCCAGCAGCCAAGGGACAAGAAACACCGGGGAGCTGTTTTTT.

The chain combines TRBV9 with TRBJ2-1; D not certain. V was trimmed by 0 bases and J by 1 base, leaving 8 bases between them. The CDR3 runs to 15 residues. Germline assignment: CDR1 SGDLS and CDR2 YYNGEE. The CDR3 here is CASSVEGVSYNEQFF. The CDR3, as DNA: TGTGCCAGCAGCGTAGAAGGAGTTTCCTACAATGAGCAGTTCTTC.

The chain couples TRBV19 to TRBJ1-5; D is perhaps TRBD1 (5 bases). In germline, CDR1 is LNHDA, CDR2 SQIVND (reference sequence). There are 15 residues in the CDR3. Trimming removed 6 bases from V and 2 bases from J, with 14 bases in between. This chain's CDR3 is CASRYQGSGNQPQHF. In DNA form, the CDR3 reads TGTGCCAGTAGGTATCAGGGTAGTGGCAATCAGCCCCAGCATTTT.

The chain has TRBV27 and TRBJ2-1, with TRBD2 matching 10 bases. This CDR3 is 17 amino acids long. The J segment lost 0 bases and the V segment lost 9 bases, leaving 11 bases of the junction unmatched. Germline V CDR1 and CDR2: MNHEY, SMNVEV (reference sequence). The CDR3 loop is CARPTSGPKSSYNEQFF. For the CDR3, the DNA is TGTGCCAGGCCGACTAGCGGGCCAAAGAGCTCCTACAATGAGCAGTTCTTC.

This clone was recorded only once. The J gene is TRBJ1-2, the V gene TRBV28; D is unclear. Trimming pared 4 bases from V and 4 bases from J, leaving 22 bases between. The CDR3 consists of 17 residues. CDR1 and CDR2 from the germline V gene are MDHEN and SYDVKM. The CDR3 sequence is CASSSAPTFTVIYGYTF. The CDR3 bases are TGTGCCAGCAGTTCAGCTCCGACATTCACCGTGATCTATGGCTACACCTTC.

The chain is built from TRBV6-1 and TRBJ1-5; D call uncertain. V shed 1 base and J shed 9 bases, with 13 bases lying between them. From germline, CDR1 is MNHNS and CDR2 SASEGT. The CDR3 totals 14 residues. Here the CDR3 reads CASSEVGLSGPQHF. The CDR3 DNA follows: TGTGCCAGCAGTGAAGTCGGGTTATCGGGGCCCCAGCATTTT.

This clone was seen just once. The chain combines TRBV5-6 with TRBJ1-5, with a tentative D call TRBD1 (5 bases). V was clipped by 5 bases and J by 3 bases, with 15 bases between them. Germline loops: CDR1 SGHDT, CDR2 YYEEEE. The CDR3 consists of 15 residues. The CDR3 here is CASRIYQGSNQPQHF. The CDR3 bases are TGTGCCAGCAGAATCTACCAGGGTTCCAATCAGCCCCAGCATTTT.

This clone has just a few counts. The CDR3 nucleotides read TGTGCCAGCAGTGCCCAGGGCCAGAACAATGAGCAGTTCTTC. The encoded protein is CASSAQGQNNEQFF. The V and J genes are TRBV6-4 and TRBJ2-1, with D possibly TRBD1 on 5 matching bases. Trimming left V 4 bases short and J 5 bases short, with 12 bases between. The CDR3 length is 14 residues. CDR1 is MRHNA and CDR2 is SNTAGT in the germline V gene.

V and J are TRBV21-1 and TRBJ2-3; TRBD1, the table's D call, lacks a check against the DNA. TRBV21-1 is flagged as a pseudogene. The CDR3 is 16 amino acids. The CDR3 DNA sequence: TGTGCCAGCAGCAAATGCTTTTGGACAGGCACAGATACGCAGTATTTT. Translated, it gives CASSKCFWTGTDTQYF.

The chain carries TRBV3-1 (or the pseudogene TRBV3-2) and TRBJ1-2; 8 bases match TRBD1. After removal of 5 bases from V and 2 bases from J, the junction contained 4 bases not matched to a gene. Germline V gives CDR1 LGHDT, CDR2 YNNKEL (reference sequence). There are 14 residues in the CDR3. In nucleotides, the CDR3 is TGTGCCAGCAGCGTACAGGGGGGGAACTATGGCTACACCTTC. Its protein is CASSVQGGNYGYTF.

The chain employs TRBV9 and TRBJ2-3; D may be TRBD2 (5 bases). Germline loops: CDR1 SGDLS, CDR2 YYNGEE. V lost 0 bases and J lost 2, with 13 bases in between. The CDR3 totals 16 residues. For the CDR3, the DNA is TGTGCCAGCAGCGTAGGAACGCGGGCCTACACAGATACGCAGTATTTT. Translating it yields CASSVGTRAYTDTQYF.

The chain couples TRBV9 to TRBJ1-6; the D gene is possibly TRBD1 (5 bases). Between the trimmed V and J ends, which lost 0 bases and 6 bases, there was a span of 10 bases. The CDR3 covers 15 residues. The germline CDR1 and CDR2 sequences are SGDLS and YYNGEE. This chain's CDR3 is CASSVEGVSNSPLHF. CDR3 sequence (DNA): TGTGCCAGCAGCGTAGAAGGGGTGTCTAATTCACCCCTCCACTTT.

The chain couples TRBV7-9 to TRBJ1-6, with unresolved D. V was clipped by 7 bases and J by 1 base, with 17 bases between them. Germline lookup yields CDR1 SEHNR and CDR2 FQNEAQ (reference sequence). The CDR3 runs to 17 residues. CDR3 amino acids: CASTYYMGGSYNSPLHF. The CDR3 nucleotides are TGTGCCAGCACCTATTATATGGGAGGGTCCTATAATTCACCCCTCCACTTT.

J is TRBJ1-4 and V is TRBV19; 9 bases fit TRBD1. Losses at the gene ends were 3 bases for V and 5 bases for J; bases not matched to a gene: 4. Germline V CDR1 and CDR2: LNHDA, SQIVND (reference sequence). There are 15 residues in the CDR3. CDR3 sequence (DNA): TGTGCCAGTAGTATGTGGGACAGGGAGAATGAAAAACTGTTTTTT. Its translation: CASSMWDRENEKLFF.

This chain links TRBV30 with TRBJ2-5; tentative D call: TRBD1 (5 bases). Germline V gene sequence: CDR1 GTSNPN, CDR2 SVGIG (reference sequence). CDR3 size: 12 residues. Trimming left V 4 bases short and J 7 bases short, with 13 bases between. Written as DNA, the CDR3 is TGTGCCTGGACCCACAATAGGGGGACCCAGTACTTC. Amino acid sequence: CAWTHNRGTQYF.

Only one count was recorded for this clone. The chain links TRBV11-2 to TRBJ2-1, with D uncertain. The CDR3 is 13 amino acids. V dropped 0 bases and J dropped 10 bases, with 10 bases sitting between them. The germline CDR1 and CDR2 sequences are SGHAT and FQNNGV. CDR3 nucleotide sequence: TGTGCCAGCAGCTTAGAGGCCTCCGGGGAGCAGTTCTTC. This sequence encodes CASSLEASGEQFF.

This clone was detected only once. The J gene is TRBJ1-6, the V gene TRBV29-1; 7 bases match TRBD1. The CDR3 loop spans 12 amino acids. CDR1 and CDR2 (germline): SQVTM, ANQGSEA. Trimming cost V 6 bases and J 8 bases; bases outside gene matches: 4. The DNA for the CDR3 is TGCAGCGTACGGGACAGCGATTCACCCCTCCACTTT. The encoded protein is CSVRDSDSPLHF.

The CDR3 loop is CASSQGSSGNTIYF. The CDR3 DNA reads TGTGCCAGCAGCCAGGGGAGCTCTGGAAACACCATATATTTT. The gene calls are TRBV5-4 and TRBJ1-3, with a possible D match to TRBD1 (6 bases). Trimming left V 4 bases short and J 0 bases short, with 8 bases between. There are 14 residues in the CDR3. In germline, CDR1 is SGHNT, CDR2 YYREEE (reference sequence).

About this clone: Different DNA sequences within this sample yield the same CDR3. This chain links TRBV4-1 with TRBJ1-3; no definite D call. V lost 2 bases, J lost 0 bases, and 11 bases lay in between. Looked up from germline, CDR1 is MGHRA and CDR2 is YSYEKL. CDR3 length: 16 amino acids. CDR3: CASSQTGFFSGNTIYF. Written as DNA, the CDR3 is TGCGCCAGCAGCCAAACGGGTTTCTTCTCTGGAAACACCATATATTTT.

The chain links TRBV7-9 to TRBJ2-7, with 9 bases that match TRBD2. Germline CDR1 is SEHNR and CDR2 is FQNEAQ (reference sequence). The CDR3 spans 18 residues. The J segment lost 3 bases and the V segment lost 5 bases, leaving 17 bases of the junction unmatched. CDR3 sequence reads: CASSDTSPTLAGLYEQYF. The CDR3 nucleotides are TGTGCCAGCAGCGATACAAGTCCCACGCTAGCGGGACTCTACGAGCAGTACTTC.

V is TRBV30 and J is TRBJ1-5, with D perhaps matching TRBD1 (5 bases). The CDR3 contains 13 residues. Germline V gene data show CDR1 as GTSNPN and CDR2 as SVGIG (reference sequence). With 2 bases removed from V and 7 bases from J, the gap between germline ends came to 12 bases. The CDR3, as DNA: TGTGCCTGGAGTCCGGGACTAGAGCAGCCCCAGCATTTT. Translation: CAWSPGLEQPQHF.

This chain uses TRBV27 with TRBJ1-4; D ambiguous. The CDR3 loop spans 15 amino acids. The germline V gene encodes CDR1 MNHEY and CDR2 SMNVEV (reference sequence). V was cut by 6 bases and J by 7 bases, with 18 bases left in between. CDR3 DNA sequence: TGTGCCAGCAGCCGACGACGCCTACGGGGTGAAAAACTGTTTTTT. Its protein is CASSRRRLRGEKLFF.

The CDR3 loop reads CASSVVGTGTGELFF. In DNA, the CDR3 is TGTGCCAGCAGCGTAGTAGGGACAGGGACCGGGGAGCTGTTTTTT. V and J are TRBV9 and TRBJ2-2, with TRBD1 matching 9 bases. V shed 0 bases, J shed 5 bases, and the junction held 2 bases outside the gene matches. Germline CDR1 reads SGDLS; CDR2 reads YYNGEE. This CDR3 has 15 residues.